This entry lists 29 T cell receptor beta chains sequenced from one sample in a study of T-cell reconstitution after alpha-beta-depleted transplantation in children. Unique molecular identifiers were used to barcode this TCRbeta library. Via MiXCR, TCRdb re-called the PCR reads, giving one row per CDR3 protein. The table records around 800,000 distinct CDR3 sequences, roughly 15% of them present only once. Sequencing used PBMCs, mostly from graft donor cells, obtained 360 days after TCRalphabeta/CD19-depleted stem cell transplant. The receptors stem from a male patient younger than 18 who had a stem cell transplant for acute lymphoblastic leukemia, so the T cells may come from the graft donor.

This sequence joins TRBV20-1 and TRBJ2-5; either TRBD1 or TRBD2 may fit D (6 bases each). In germline, CDR1 is DFQATT, CDR2 SNEGSKA (reference sequence). The CDR3 is 16 residues long. Between the trimmed V and J ends, which lost 3 bases and 5 bases, there was a span of 22 bases. This CDR3 is CSASVPGAGRGETQYF. The CDR3 DNA sequence: TGCAGTGCTAGTGTCCCAGGGGCGGGAAGAGGGGAGACCCAGTACTTC.

The V and J genes are TRBV4-2 and TRBJ2-5; 11 bases match TRBD1. The CDR3 covers 16 residues. After removal of 4 bases from V and 3 bases from J, the junction contained 7 bases not matched to a gene. Germline V gene data show CDR1 as LGHNA and CDR2 as YNFKEQ. The CDR3 nucleotides are TGTGCCAGCAGCCCCCGGGACAGGGGGGGGGAAGAGACCCAGTACTTC. Translated, it gives CASSPRDRGGEETQYF.

The chain links TRBV5-1 to TRBJ2-1; no firm D call. With 0 bases removed from V and 6 bases from J, the gap between germline ends came to 13 bases. Germline lookup yields CDR1 SGHRS and CDR2 YFSETQ. This CDR3 comprises 15 residues. Written as DNA, the CDR3 is TGCGCCAGCAGCTTGGGTCCTATGGTGAGCAATGAGCAGTTCTTC. Translating it yields CASSLGPMVSNEQFF.

V usage is TRBV12-3 or TRBV12-4 and J usage is TRBJ2-3; D unresolved. V lost 2 bases and J 4 bases, leaving 10 bases between the germline ends. The CDR3 consists of 14 residues. The CDR3 DNA reads as TGTGCCAGCAGTTTATCCTGGCAGGCAGATACGCAGTATTTT. It specifies CASSLSWQADTQYF.

This clonotype was detected many times. The chain carries TRBV5-1 and TRBJ2-3, with 8 bases lining up with TRBD1. J gave up 2 bases and V 3 bases, and 5 bases lay outside the gene matches. This CDR3 is 15 amino acids long. CDR1 is SGHRS, CDR2 YFSETQ, per germline. CDR3 coding DNA: TGCGCCAGCAGCTCGGACAGGGTCGTCACAGATACGCAGTATTTT. Translating gives CASSSDRVVTDTQYF.

Only a few counts were recorded for this clonotype. CDR3 protein: CASSRPSGSGANVLTF. CDR3 sequence (DNA): TGTGCCAGCAGTCGCCCGTCAGGCTCTGGGGCCAACGTCCTGACTTTC. The V and J genes are TRBV27 and TRBJ2-6; D remains ambiguous. The V end lost 5 bases, the J end lost 0 bases, and 11 bases lay between the germline ends. The CDR3 covers 16 residues. The germline CDR1 and CDR2 sequences are MNHEY and SMNVEV (reference sequence).

This clonotype was observed a few times. V and J are TRBV15 and TRBJ2-1, with D unclear. Trimming cost V 0 bases and J 6 bases, with 9 bases left between them. CDR1 and CDR2 from the germline V gene are LNHNV and YYDKDF (reference sequence). CDR3 size: 14 residues. The CDR3 DNA sequence: TGTGCCACCAGCAGAGATCCCCCCAGCAATGAGCAGTTCTTC. Translating it yields CATSRDPPSNEQFF. Full variable domain (outside the CDR3, taken from reference TRBV15 and TRBJ2-1): DAMVIQNPRYQVTQFGKPVTLSCSQTLNHNVMYWYQQKSSQAPKLLFHYYDKDFNNEADTPDNFQSRRPNTSFCFLDIRSPGLGDTAMYLCATSRDPPSNEQFFGPGTRLTVL.

The genes are TRBV7-3 and TRBJ1-6, with D possibly matching TRBD1 (5 bases). The CDR3 has 12 amino acids. Germline CDR1 is SGHTA and CDR2 is FQGTGA. Trimming removed 2 bases at V and 14 bases at J, with 10 bases between. The CDR3 DNA sequence: TGTGCCAGCAGCTTAGAATGGGGCACCCTCCACTTT. Residues: CASSLEWGTLHF.

J is TRBJ2-7 and V is TRBV11-2; D is possibly TRBD1 (5 bases). CDR3 length: 15 residues. Germline CDR1 is SGHAT and CDR2 is FQNNGV. Trimming took 4 bases from V and 4 from J, leaving 17 bases between them. Here the CDR3 reads CASSSGSVGPYEQYF. The CDR3 DNA follows: TGTGCCAGCAGCTCAGGGTCGGTGGGCCCTTACGAGCAGTACTTC. The variable domain in full, completed from reference TRBV11-2 and TRBJ2-7, reads EAGVAQSPRYKIIEKRQSVAFWCNPISGHATLYWYQQILGQGPKLLIQFQNNGVVDDSQLPKDRFSAERLKGVDSTLKIQPAKLEDSAVYLCASSSGSVGPYEQYFGPGTRLTVT.

This clonotype was seen once. In DNA form, the CDR3 reads TGTGCCAGCAGTTACTCGACTAGCCCTGTCATGGATGAGCAGTTCTTC. It translates to CASSYSTSPVMDEQFF. The chain links TRBV6-5 to TRBJ2-1; 7 positions match TRBD2. This CDR3 is 16 amino acids long. CDR1 and CDR2 from the germline V gene are MNHEY and SVGAGI. Trimming removed 0 bases from V and 8 bases from J; junction bases left unmatched: 10.

The chain employs TRBV5-4 and TRBJ2-7; D might be TRBD2 (6 bases). V gave up 4 bases and J gave up 0 bases, with 11 bases separating them. CDR3 length: 14 residues. Germline V lookup: CDR1 SGHNT, CDR2 YYREEE (reference sequence). CDR3 nucleotides: TGTGCCAGCAGCGCGGGGTCCCACTCCTACGAGCAGTACTTC. This gives the protein CASSAGSHSYEQYF.

This clonotype was found a few times. The genes are TRBV3-1 and TRBJ1-1, with D unclear. Germline CDR1 is LGHDT and CDR2 is YNNKEL (reference sequence). There are 14 residues in the CDR3. Trimming pared 6 bases from V and 2 bases from J, leaving 13 bases between. The chain's CDR3 is CASRSGHRNTEAFF. DNA of the CDR3: TGTGCCAGCAGGTCGGGTCACCGAAACACTGAAGCTTTCTTT.

The chain carries TRBV29-1 and TRBJ1-1; TRBD1 matches 10 bases. The CDR3 consists of 15 residues. The junction had 4 bases not matched to a gene; V was cut back by 3 bases and J by 0 bases. The V gene's germline CDR1 is SQVTM and CDR2 ANQGSEA. The CDR3 DNA sequence: TGCAGCGTTGATGACAGGGGGCTTTTGAACACTGAAGCTTTCTTT. Its translation is CSVDDRGLLNTEAFF.

The chain couples TRBV25-1 to TRBJ1-3; D not resolved. The germline V gene encodes CDR1 MGHDK and CDR2 SYGVNS. V lost 6 bases and J lost 4, with 13 bases in between. The CDR3 is made up of 14 amino acids. The CDR3 loop reads CASSPEPGGNTIYF. The CDR3 DNA reads as TGTGCCAGCAGCCCCGAGCCGGGGGGAAACACCATATATTTT.

The V call is TRBV9, the J call TRBJ1-1, with 9 nucleotides matching TRBD1. The CDR3 has 14 residues. The germline V gene has CDR1 SGDLS and CDR2 YYNGEE. Losses at the gene ends were 1 base for V and 6 bases for J; bases not matched to a gene: 4. CDR3 residues: CASSVIQGAPEAFF. The CDR3 DNA follows: TGTGCCAGCAGCGTAATACAGGGGGCCCCTGAAGCTTTCTTT.

At least ten counts were recorded for this clonotype. The gene calls are TRBV5-4 and TRBJ1-2; D ambiguous. CDR1 is SGHNT, CDR2 YYREEE, per germline (reference sequence). The CDR3 is made up of 14 amino acids. V was pared by 5 bases and J by 1 base, with 12 bases between. The CDR3: CASSVRAVNYGYTF. CDR3 DNA: TGTGCCAGCAGTGTCCGGGCGGTTAACTATGGCTACACCTTC.

CDR3 protein: CSASGTRESLYNEQFF. CDR3 nucleotide sequence: TGCAGTGCCTCTGGGACGCGGGAGAGTTTATACAATGAGCAGTTCTTC. The V call is TRBV20-1, the J call TRBJ2-1; 7 bases match TRBD2. The germline gives CDR1 DFQATT, CDR2 SNEGSKA (reference sequence). J was trimmed by 4 bases and V by 6 bases; bases with no gene match: 15. The CDR3 sequence is 16 residues long.

The chain carries TRBV7-8 and TRBJ2-1, with 7 nucleotides matching TRBD1. The V gene end was trimmed by 5 bases and the J gene end by 8 bases; junction bases not matched to a gene: 15. This CDR3 has 16 amino acids. Germline V gives CDR1 SGHVS, CDR2 FQNEAQ. CDR3 bases: TGTGCCAGCAGCACCGCCGGTGTACAGGGGCCACATGAGCAGTTCTTC. The encoded protein is CASSTAGVQGPHEQFF.

The chain's CDR3 is CASSIGTSGSTEQFF. In nucleotides, the CDR3 is TGCGCCAGCAGCATCGGGACTAGCGGGAGTACTGAGCAGTTCTTC. The rearrangement links TRBV5-1 to TRBJ2-1; 14 bases are a match to TRBD2. This CDR3 has 15 residues. Trimming at V came to 4 bases and at J to 9 bases, leaving 6 bases not matched to a gene. The V gene's germline CDR1 is SGHRS and CDR2 YFSETQ.

This clonotype was counted ten times or more. The genes are TRBV29-1 and TRBJ2-1, with 11 positions matching TRBD2. CDR1 and CDR2 (germline): SQVTM, ANQGSEA. Trimming at V came to 3 bases and at J to 0 bases, leaving 1 base not matched to a gene. The CDR3 is 15 amino acids. CDR3 region: CSVDGTSGSYNEQFF. The CDR3 DNA sequence: TGCAGCGTTGACGGGACTAGCGGCTCCTACAATGAGCAGTTCTTC.

This clonotype was observed a few times. The rearrangement joins TRBV6-1 to TRBJ2-7, with D tentatively TRBD2 (5 bases). CDR3 length equals 14 residues. The germline CDR1 and CDR2 sequences are MNHNS and SASEGT. V was clipped by 7 bases and J by 0 bases, with 13 bases between them. The DNA of the CDR3 is TGTGCCAGCACCCATTCCAGCGGCTCCTACGAGCAGTACTTC. Translating gives CASTHSSGSYEQYF.

This clonotype has at least ten counts. The chain joins TRBV5-5 to TRBJ1-5, with unresolved D. Germline values: CDR1 SGHKS, CDR2 YYEKEE (reference sequence). The germline V and J ends were trimmed by 0 bases and 3 bases, with 10 bases remaining between them. This CDR3 is built from 15 residues. CDR3 nucleotides: TGTGCCAGCAGCTTGGGGGTCAGTGACAATCAGCCCCAGCATTTT. As protein: CASSLGVSDNQPQHF. The variable domain in full, with the rest retrieved from reference TRBV5-5 and TRBJ1-5, is DAGVTQSPTHLIKTRGQQVTLRCSPISGHKSVSWYQQVLGQGPQFIFQYYEKEERGRGNFPDRFSARQFPNYSSELNVNALLLGDSALYLCASSLGVSDNQPQHFGDGTRLSIL.

This clonotype was seen only a few times. J is TRBJ2-7 and V is TRBV7-2; 13 nucleotides line up with TRBD2. The V gene end was trimmed by 5 bases and the J gene end by 5 bases; junction bases not matched to a gene: 12. Germline values: CDR1 SGHTA, CDR2 FQGNSA. The CDR3 is made up of 17 amino acids. As DNA, the CDR3 is TGTGCCAGCAGCCGGACTAGCGGGAGATTACGTTTTCACGAGCAGTACTTC. Translating it yields CASSRTSGRLRFHEQYF.

V usage is TRBV27 and J usage is TRBJ1-1, with D possibly matching TRBD1 (5 bases). The germline V gene has CDR1 MNHEY and CDR2 SMNVEV (reference sequence). This CDR3 comprises 14 residues. Trimming removed 0 bases at V and 7 bases at J, with 12 bases between. CDR3: CASSLSGRVDEAFF. In DNA form, the CDR3 reads TGTGCCAGCAGTTTATCTGGCAGGGTCGATGAAGCTTTCTTT.

About this clonotype: A much larger clone differs from this one at a single base, so this may be a read error. The chain joins TRBV6-2 or TRBV6-3 to TRBJ2-7; TRBD1 or TRBD2 may be the D gene (5 bases each). V was shortened by 8 bases and J by 1 base, with 9 bases between the two germline ends. Germline V lookup: CDR1 MNHEY, CDR2 SVGEGT. This CDR3 has 12 residues. The CDR3 DNA reads TGTGCCAGCGGGGACGCATCCTACGAGCAGTACTTC. This codes for CASGDASYEQYF.

Concerning this clonotype itself: At one boundary the junction diverges from the germline segment, which might be a read error. This chain links TRBV12-3 or TRBV12-4 with TRBJ2-7; D possibly corresponds to TRBD2 (7 bases). CDR3 length equals 18 residues. CDR3 in amino acids: CARSFNWRERGSSYEQYF. CDR3 nucleotide sequence: TGTGCCCGCAGTTTCAATTGGCGGGAGAGGGGGTCCTCCTACGAGCAGTACTTC.

CDR3 region: CASRHETGGIEAFF. The CDR3 region has the DNA TGCGCCAGCAGACACGAGACAGGGGGCATTGAAGCTTTCTTT. The rearrangement uses TRBV5-1 and TRBJ1-1; 10 nucleotides match TRBD1. CDR3 size: 14 residues. V dropped 5 bases and J dropped 7; count of bases not matched to a gene: 8. From germline, CDR1 is SGHRS and CDR2 YFSETQ. The whole variable domain, remainder taken from reference TRBV5-1 and TRBJ1-1, is KAGVTQTPRYLIKTRGQQVTLSCSPISGHRSVSWYQQTPGQGLQFLFEYFSETQRNKGNFPGRFSGRQFSNSRSEMNVSTLELGDSALYLCASRHETGGIEAFFGQGTRLTVV.

A few counts support this clonotype. The chain joins TRBV27 to TRBJ2-7; 10 bases align to TRBD1. Germline CDR1 and CDR2: MNHEY and SMNVEV (reference sequence). The CDR3 extends over 15 amino acids. V lost 6 bases to trimming and J lost 5 bases; unmatched junction nucleotides: 10. CDR3 DNA sequence: TGTGCCAGCAGCCGAATGGGACAGGGGATGGACGAGCAGTACTTC. Translating it yields CASSRMGQGMDEQYF.

This clonotype showed up many times. V usage is TRBV5-1 and J usage is TRBJ2-7; maybe TRBD1 (5 bases). Germline V CDR1 and CDR2: SGHRS, YFSETQ. This CDR3 is 13 amino acids long. V lost 4 bases and J lost 2, with 10 bases in between. The CDR3 sequence: CASSVGHPYEQYF. In DNA, the CDR3 is TGCGCCAGCAGCGTCGGACACCCCTACGAGCAGTACTTC.